This TCR beta chain was identified in a study of cytomegalovirus exposure and HLA in healthy donors. Overall study findings and caveats: TRBV6-2, TRBV6-3 and other indistinguishable V segments were excluded.

The PCR had 60 Vbeta and 13 Jbeta primers. Clones were sequenced by immunoSEQ multiplex PCR, and TCRdb holds only the in-frame ones, with some missing. The sample table includes around 50,000 clones. Comment on this clone: No antigen is known for it.

The germline V gene encodes CDR1 SEHNR and CDR2 FQNEAQ (reference sequence). The CDR3 length is 11 residues. Trimming removed 8 bases from V and 5 bases from J, with 9 bases in between. This chain uses TRBV7-9 with TRBJ1-1; TRBD1 might be the D (6 bases). This receptor was identified in a woman in her forties or fifties in good health and CMV-seropositive. The specimen sequenced was PBMCs. The CDR3 region is CASPRGTEAFF. The CDR3 DNA reads as TGTGCCAGCCCCAGGGGAACTGAAGCTTTCTTT.